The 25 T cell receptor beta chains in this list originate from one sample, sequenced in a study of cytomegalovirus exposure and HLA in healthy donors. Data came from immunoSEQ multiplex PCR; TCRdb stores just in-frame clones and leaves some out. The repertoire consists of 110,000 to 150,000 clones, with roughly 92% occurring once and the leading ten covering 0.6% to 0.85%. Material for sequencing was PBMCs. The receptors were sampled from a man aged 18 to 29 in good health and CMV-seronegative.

CDR3 bases: TGTGCCAGCTCACCGAGGGACAGGGATGAAAAACTGTTTTTT. Translating it yields CASSPRDRDEKLFF. V usage is TRBV18 and J usage is TRBJ1-4; 9 bases line up with TRBD1. With 3 bases clipped from V and 6 bases from J, the junction kept 2 bases outside the gene matches. The CDR3 sequence is 14 residues long. The germline CDR1 and CDR2 sequences are KGHSH and LQKENI. The whole variable domain, remainder taken from reference TRBV18 and TRBJ1-4, is NAGVMQNPRHLVRRRGQEARLRCSPMKGHSHVYWYRQLPEEGLKFMVYLQKENIIDESGMPKERFSAEFPKEGPSILRIQQVVRGDSAAYFCASSPRDRDEKLFFGSGTQLSVL.

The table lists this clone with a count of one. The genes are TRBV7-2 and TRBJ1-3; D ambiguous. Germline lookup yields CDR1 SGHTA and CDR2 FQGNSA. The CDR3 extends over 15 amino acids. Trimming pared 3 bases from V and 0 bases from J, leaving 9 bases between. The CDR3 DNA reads TGTGCCAGCAGCTTCATACACCGCTCTGGAAACACCATATATTTT. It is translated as CASSFIHRSGNTIYF.

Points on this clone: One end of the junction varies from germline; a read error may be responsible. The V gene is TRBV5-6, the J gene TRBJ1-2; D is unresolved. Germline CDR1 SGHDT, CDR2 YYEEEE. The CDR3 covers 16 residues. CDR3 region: CASSLSHRLANYGYIF. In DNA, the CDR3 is TGTGCCAGCAGCCTAAGTCATCGATTAGCTAACTATGGCTACATCTTC.

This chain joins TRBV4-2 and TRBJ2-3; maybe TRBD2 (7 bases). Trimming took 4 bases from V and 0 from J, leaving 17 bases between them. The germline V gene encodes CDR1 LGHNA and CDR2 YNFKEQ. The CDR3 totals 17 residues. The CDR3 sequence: CASSLTRGAPSTDTQYF. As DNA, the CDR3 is TGTGCCAGCAGCCTAACCCGGGGGGCCCCTAGCACAGATACGCAGTATTTT.

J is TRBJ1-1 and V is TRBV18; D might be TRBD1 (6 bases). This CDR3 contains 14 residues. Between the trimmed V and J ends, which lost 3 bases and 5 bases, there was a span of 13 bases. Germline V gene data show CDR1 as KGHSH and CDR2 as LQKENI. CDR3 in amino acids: CASSPDITGTEAFF. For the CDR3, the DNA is TGTGCCAGCTCACCCGACATTACAGGGACTGAAGCTTTCTTT.

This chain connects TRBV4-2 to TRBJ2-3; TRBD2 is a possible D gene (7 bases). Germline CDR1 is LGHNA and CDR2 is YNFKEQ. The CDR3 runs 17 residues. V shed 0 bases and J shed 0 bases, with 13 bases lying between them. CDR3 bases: TGTGCCAGCAGCCAAGAGGGGGGGCAATCTAGCACAGATACGCAGTATTTT. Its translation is CASSQEGGQSSTDTQYF.

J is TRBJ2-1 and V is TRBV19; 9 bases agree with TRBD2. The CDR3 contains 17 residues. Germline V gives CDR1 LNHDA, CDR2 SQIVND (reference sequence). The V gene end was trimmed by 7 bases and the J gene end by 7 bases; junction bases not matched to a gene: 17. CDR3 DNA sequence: TGTGCCAGTACCCTCGGAGGCGCGGGAGGGCCGCGGAATGAGCAGTTCTTC. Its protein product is CASTLGGAGGPRNEQFF.

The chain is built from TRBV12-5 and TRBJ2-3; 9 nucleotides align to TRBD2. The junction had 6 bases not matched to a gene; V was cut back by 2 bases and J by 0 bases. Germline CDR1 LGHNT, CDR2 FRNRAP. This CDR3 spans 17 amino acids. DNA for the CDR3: TGTGCTAGTGGTTTGTGGCTAGCGGGACCTAGCACAGATACGCAGTATTTT. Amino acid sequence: CASGLWLAGPSTDTQYF.

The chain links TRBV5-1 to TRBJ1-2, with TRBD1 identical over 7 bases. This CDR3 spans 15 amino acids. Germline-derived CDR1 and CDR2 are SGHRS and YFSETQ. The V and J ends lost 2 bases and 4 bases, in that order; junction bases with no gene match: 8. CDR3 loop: CASSFYGTVIYGYTF. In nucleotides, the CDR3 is TGCGCCAGCAGCTTCTACGGGACAGTAATCTATGGCTACACCTTC.

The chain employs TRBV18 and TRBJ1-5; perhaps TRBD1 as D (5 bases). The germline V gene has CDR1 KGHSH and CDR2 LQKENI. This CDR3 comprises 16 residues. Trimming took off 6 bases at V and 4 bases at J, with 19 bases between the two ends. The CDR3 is CASSTGAMGQNQPQHF. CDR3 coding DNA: TGTGCCAGCTCCACTGGGGCCATGGGGCAAAATCAGCCCCAGCATTTT.

DNA for the CDR3: TGTGCCAGCAGTGAGACAGGGGGCCACACTGAAGCTTTCTTT. Its translation is CASSETGGHTEAFF. The gene calls are TRBV25-1 and TRBJ1-1; TRBD1 aligns across 10 bases. Losses at the gene ends were 3 bases for V and 3 bases for J; bases not matched to a gene: 1. The CDR3 runs 14 residues. Germline loops: CDR1 MGHDK, CDR2 SYGVNS. The full variable domain, in which reference TRBV25-1 and TRBJ1-1 provide the parts outside the CDR3, is EADIYQTPRYLVIGTGKKITLECSQTMGHDKMYWYQQDPGMELHLIHYSYGVNSTEKGDLSSESTVSRIRTEHFPLTLESARPSHTSQYLCASSETGGHTEAFFGQGTRLTVV.

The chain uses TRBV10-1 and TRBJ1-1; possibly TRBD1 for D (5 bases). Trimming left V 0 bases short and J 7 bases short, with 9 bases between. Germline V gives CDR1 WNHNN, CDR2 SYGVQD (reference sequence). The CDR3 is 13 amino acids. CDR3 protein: CASSESGRGEAFF. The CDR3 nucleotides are TGCGCCAGCAGTGAGTCGGGGCGCGGTGAAGCTTTCTTT.

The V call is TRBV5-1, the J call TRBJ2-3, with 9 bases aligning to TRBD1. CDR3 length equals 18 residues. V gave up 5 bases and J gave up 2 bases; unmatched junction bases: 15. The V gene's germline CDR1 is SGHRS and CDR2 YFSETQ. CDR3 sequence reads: CASRSGTGYERATDTQYF. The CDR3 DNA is TGCGCCAGCAGAAGCGGGACAGGGTATGAGCGGGCCACAGATACGCAGTATTTT.

CDR3 region: CASREDSVTGEQYF. CDR3 in DNA: TGCGCCAGCAGAGAAGACTCCGTGACAGGCGAGCAGTACTTC. This sequence joins TRBV5-1 and TRBJ2-7; maybe TRBD1 (6 bases). Germline assignment: CDR1 SGHRS and CDR2 YFSETQ. This CDR3 comprises 14 residues. V lost 5 bases, J lost 6 bases, and 18 bases lay in between.

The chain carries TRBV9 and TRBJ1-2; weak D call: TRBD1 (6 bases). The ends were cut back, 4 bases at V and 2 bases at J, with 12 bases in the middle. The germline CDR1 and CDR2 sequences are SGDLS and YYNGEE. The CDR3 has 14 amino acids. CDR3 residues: CASSTTGQNYGYTF. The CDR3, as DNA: TGTGCCAGCAGCACAACAGGACAGAACTATGGCTACACCTTC.

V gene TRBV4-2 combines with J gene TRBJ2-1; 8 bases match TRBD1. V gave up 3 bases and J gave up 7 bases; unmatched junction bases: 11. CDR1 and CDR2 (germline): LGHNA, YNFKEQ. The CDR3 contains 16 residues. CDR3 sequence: CASSHEGQGRGNEQFF. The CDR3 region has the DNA TGTGCCAGCAGCCATGAAGGACAGGGAAGGGGGAATGAGCAGTTCTTC.

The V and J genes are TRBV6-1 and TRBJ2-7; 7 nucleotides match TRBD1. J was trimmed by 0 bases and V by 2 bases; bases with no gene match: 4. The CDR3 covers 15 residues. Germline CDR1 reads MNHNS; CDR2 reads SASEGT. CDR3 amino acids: CASSEIGDSSYEQYV. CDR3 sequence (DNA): TGTGCCAGCAGTGAAATTGGGGACAGCTCCTACGAGCAGTACGTC.

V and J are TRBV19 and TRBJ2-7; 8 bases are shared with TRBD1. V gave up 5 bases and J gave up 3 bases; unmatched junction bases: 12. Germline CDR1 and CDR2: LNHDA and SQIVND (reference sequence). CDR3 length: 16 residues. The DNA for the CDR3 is TGTGCCAGTAGTCTCCCAGGACAGGGTCCAAGCTACGAGCAGTACTTC. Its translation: CASSLPGQGPSYEQYF.

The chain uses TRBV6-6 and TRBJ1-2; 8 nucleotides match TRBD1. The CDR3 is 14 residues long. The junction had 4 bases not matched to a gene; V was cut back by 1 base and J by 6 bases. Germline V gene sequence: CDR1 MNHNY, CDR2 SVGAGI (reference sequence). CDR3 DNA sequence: TGTGCCAGCAGTTACTACAGGGGGGAAGATGGCTACACCTTC. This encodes CASSYYRGEDGYTF.

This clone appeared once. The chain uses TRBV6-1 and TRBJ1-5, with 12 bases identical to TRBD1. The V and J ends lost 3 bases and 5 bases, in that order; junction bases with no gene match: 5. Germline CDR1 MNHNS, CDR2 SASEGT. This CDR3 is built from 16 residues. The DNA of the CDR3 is TGTGCCAGCAGTGATACGGGACAGGGGGCCTATCAGCCCCAGCATTTT. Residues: CASSDTGQGAYQPQHF.

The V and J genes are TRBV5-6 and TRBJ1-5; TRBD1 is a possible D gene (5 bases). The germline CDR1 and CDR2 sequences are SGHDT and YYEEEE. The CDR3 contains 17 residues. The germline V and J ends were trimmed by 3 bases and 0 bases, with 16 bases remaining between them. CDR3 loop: CASSSTTDALSNQPQHF. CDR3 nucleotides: TGTGCCAGCAGCTCCACGACAGACGCCCTTAGCAATCAGCCCCAGCATTTT.

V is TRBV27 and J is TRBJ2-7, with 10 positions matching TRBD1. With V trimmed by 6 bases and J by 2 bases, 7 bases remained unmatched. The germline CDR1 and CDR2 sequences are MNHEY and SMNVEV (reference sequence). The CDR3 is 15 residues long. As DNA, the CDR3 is TGTGCCAGCAGGTATTCAGGGACAGGGGCCTACGAGCAGTACTTC. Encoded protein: CASRYSGTGAYEQYF.

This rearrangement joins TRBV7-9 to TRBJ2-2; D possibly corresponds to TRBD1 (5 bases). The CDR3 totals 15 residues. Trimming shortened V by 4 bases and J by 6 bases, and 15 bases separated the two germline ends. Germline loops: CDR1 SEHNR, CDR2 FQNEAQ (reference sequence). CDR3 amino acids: CASSYREGEAGELFF. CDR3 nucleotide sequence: TGTGCCAGCAGCTACCGCGAAGGGGAAGCCGGGGAGCTGTTTTTT.

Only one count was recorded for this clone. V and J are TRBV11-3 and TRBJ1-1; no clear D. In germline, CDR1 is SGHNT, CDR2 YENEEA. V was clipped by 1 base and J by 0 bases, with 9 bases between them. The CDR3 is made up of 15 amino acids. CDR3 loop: CASSLVVAVNTEAFF. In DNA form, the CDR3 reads TGTGCCAGCAGCTTAGTGGTGGCGGTGAACACTGAAGCTTTCTTT.

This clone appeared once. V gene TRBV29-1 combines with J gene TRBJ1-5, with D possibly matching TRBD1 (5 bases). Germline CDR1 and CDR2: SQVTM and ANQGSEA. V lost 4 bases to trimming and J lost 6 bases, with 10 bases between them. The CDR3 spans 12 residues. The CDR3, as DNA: TGCAGCGTTGGGGGGGGAAGTCAGCCCCAGCATTTT. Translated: CSVGGGSQPQHF.